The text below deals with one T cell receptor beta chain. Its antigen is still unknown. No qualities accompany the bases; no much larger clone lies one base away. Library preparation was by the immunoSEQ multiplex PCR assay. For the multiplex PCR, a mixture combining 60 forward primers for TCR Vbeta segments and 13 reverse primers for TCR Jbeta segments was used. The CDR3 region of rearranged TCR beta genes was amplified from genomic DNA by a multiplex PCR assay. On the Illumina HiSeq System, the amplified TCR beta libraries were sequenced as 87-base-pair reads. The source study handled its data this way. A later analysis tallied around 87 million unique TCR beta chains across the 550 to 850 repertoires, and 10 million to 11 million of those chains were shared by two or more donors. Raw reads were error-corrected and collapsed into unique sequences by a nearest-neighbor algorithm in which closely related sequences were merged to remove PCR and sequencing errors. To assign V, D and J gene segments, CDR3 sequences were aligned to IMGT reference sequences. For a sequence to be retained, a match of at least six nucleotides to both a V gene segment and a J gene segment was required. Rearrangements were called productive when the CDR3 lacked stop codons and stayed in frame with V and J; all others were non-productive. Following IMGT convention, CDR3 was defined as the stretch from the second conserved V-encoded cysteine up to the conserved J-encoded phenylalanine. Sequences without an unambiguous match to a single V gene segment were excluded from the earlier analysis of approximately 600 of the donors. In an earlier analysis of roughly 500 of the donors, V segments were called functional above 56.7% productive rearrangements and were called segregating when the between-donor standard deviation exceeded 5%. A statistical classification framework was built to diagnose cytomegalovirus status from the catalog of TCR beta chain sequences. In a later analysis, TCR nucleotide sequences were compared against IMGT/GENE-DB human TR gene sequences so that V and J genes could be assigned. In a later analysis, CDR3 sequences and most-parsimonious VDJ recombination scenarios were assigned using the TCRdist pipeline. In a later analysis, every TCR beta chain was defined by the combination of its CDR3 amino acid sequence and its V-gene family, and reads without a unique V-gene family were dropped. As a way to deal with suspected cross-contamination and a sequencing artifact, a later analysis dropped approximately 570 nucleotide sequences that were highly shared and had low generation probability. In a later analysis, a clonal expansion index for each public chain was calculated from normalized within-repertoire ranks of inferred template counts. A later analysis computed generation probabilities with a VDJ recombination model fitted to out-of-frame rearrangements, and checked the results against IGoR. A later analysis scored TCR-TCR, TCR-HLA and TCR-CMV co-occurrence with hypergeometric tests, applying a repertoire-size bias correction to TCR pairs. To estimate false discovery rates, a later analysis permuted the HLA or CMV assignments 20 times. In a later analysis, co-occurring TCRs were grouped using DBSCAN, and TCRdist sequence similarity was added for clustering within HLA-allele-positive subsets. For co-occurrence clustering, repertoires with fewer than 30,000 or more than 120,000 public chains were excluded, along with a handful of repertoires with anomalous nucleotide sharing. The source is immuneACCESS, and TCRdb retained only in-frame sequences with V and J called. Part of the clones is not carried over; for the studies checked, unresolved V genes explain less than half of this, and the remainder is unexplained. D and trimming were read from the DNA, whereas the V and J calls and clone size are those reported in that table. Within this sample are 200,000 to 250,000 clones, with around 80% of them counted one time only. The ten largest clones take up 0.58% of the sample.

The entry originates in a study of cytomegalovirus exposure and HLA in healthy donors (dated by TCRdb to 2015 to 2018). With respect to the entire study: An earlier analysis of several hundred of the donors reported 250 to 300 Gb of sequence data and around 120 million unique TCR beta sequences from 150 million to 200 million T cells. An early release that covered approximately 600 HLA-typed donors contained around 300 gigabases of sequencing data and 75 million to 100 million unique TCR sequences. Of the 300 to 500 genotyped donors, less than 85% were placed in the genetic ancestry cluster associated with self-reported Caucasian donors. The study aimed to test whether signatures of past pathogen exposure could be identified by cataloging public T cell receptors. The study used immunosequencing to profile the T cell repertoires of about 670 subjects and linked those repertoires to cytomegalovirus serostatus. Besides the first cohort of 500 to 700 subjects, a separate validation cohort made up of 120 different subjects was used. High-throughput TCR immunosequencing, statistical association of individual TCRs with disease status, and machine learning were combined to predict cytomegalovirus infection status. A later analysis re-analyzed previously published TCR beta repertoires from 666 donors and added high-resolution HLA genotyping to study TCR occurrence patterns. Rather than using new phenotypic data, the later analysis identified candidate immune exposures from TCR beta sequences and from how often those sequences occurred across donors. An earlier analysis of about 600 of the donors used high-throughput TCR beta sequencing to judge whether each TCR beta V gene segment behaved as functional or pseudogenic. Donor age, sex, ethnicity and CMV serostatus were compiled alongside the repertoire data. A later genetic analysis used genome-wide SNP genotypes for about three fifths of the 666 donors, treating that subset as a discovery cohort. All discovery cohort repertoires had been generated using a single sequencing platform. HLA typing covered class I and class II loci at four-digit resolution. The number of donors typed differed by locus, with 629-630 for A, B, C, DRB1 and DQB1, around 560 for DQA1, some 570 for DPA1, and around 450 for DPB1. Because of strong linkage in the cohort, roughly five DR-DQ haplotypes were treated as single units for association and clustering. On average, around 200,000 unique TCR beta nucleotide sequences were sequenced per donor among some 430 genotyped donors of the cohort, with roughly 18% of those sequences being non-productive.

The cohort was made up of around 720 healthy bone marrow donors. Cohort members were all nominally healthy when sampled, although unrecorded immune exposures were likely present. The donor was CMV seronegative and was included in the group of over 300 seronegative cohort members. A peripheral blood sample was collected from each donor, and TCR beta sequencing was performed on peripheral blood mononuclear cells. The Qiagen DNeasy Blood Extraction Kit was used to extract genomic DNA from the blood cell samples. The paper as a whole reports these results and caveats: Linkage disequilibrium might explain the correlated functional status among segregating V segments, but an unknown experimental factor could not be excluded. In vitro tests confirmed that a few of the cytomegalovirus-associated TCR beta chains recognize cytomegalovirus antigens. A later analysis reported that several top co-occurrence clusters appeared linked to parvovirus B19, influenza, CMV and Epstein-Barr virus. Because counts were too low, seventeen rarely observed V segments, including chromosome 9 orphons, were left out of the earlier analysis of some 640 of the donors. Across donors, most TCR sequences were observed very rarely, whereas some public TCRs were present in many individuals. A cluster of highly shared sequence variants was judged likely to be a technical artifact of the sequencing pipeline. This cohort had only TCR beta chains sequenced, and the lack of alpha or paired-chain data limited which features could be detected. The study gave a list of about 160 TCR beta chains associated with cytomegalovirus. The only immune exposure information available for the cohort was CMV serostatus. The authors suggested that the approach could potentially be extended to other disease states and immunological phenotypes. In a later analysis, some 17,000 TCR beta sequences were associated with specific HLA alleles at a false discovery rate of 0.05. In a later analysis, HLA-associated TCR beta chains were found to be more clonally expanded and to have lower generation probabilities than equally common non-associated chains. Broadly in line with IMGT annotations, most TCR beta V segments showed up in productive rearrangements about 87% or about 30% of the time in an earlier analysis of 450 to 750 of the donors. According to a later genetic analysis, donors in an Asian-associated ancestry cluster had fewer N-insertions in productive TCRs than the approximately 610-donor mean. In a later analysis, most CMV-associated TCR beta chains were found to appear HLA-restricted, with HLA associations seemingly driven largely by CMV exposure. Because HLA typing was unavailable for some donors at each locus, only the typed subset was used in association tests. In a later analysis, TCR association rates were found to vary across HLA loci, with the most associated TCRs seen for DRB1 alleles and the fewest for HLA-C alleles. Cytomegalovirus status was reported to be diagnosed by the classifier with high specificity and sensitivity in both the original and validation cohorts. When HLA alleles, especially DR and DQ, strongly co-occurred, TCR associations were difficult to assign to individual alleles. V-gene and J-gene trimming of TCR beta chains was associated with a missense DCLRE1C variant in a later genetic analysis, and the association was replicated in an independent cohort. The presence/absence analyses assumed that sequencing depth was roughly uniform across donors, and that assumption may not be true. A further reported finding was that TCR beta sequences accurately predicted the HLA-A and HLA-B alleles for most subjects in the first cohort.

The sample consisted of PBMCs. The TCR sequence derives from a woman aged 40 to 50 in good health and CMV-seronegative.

The CDR3 has the sequence CASTQGNQPQHF. Read as DNA, the sequence is TGTGCCAGCACGCAGGGAAATCAGCCCCAGCATTTT. The rearrangement joined TRBV25-1 to TRBJ1-5; the D region possibly corresponds to TRBD1 (5 bases align). The CDR3 covers 12 residues, taking in both the cysteine and the phenylalanine. Just the 36-base CDR3 DNA is kept, in frame starting at base 1. V loses 7 bases of germline sequence and J loses 4 bases, and the interval between the two ends is 8 bases. From the germline V gene, CDR1 is MGHDK and CDR2 is SYGVNS.